This T cell receptor beta chain was identified in a study of cytomegalovirus exposure and HLA in healthy donors. Study-wide findings and caveats: Most TCR sequences were uncommon, yet certain public TCRs appeared in many donors. Subsequent analysis showed first-cohort TCR clusters tending to co-occur in roughly 130 validation repertoires. The study designated fewer than 200 TCR beta chains cytomegalovirus-associated.

Germline CDR1 is MNHEY and CDR2 is SVGAGI. CDR3 length equals 13 residues. Trimming pared 0 bases from V and 11 bases from J, leaving 13 bases between. As concerns this clone: What it binds is unknown.

Clones were sequenced by immunoSEQ multiplex PCR, and TCRdb holds only the in-frame ones, with some missing. The table lists 200,000 to 250,000 clones, around nine tenths of them singletons. The rearrangement uses TRBV6-5 and TRBJ1-1; perhaps TRBD1 as D (6 bases). The clonotype was recovered from a woman aged 18-30 years in good health and CMV-seronegative. Input material: PBMCs. CDR3 nucleotide sequence: TGTGCCAGCAGTTACTCGTACTTAACAGGGGCTTTCTTT. It encodes CASSYSYLTGAFF.